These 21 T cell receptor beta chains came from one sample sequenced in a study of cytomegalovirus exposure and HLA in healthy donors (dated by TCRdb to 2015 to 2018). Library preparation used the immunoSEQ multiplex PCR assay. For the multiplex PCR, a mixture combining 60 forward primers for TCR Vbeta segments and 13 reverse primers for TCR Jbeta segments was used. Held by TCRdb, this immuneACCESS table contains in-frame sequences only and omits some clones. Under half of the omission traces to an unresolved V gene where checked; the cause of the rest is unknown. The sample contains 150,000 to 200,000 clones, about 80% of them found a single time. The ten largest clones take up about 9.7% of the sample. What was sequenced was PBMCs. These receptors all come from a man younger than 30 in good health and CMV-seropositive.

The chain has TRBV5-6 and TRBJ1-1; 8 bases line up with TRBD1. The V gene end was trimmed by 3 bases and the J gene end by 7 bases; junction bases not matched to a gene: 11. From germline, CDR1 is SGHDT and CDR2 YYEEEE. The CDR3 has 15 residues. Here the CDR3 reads CASSWGGQGGYEAFF. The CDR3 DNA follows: TGTGCCAGCAGCTGGGGCGGACAGGGCGGATATGAAGCTTTCTTT.

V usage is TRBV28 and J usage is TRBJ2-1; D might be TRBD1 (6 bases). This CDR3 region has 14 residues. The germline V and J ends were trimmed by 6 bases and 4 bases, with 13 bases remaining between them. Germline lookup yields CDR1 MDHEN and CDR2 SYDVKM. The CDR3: CASSSGHLYNEQFF. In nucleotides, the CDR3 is TGTGCCAGCAGCTCGGGACACCTTTACAATGAGCAGTTCTTC.

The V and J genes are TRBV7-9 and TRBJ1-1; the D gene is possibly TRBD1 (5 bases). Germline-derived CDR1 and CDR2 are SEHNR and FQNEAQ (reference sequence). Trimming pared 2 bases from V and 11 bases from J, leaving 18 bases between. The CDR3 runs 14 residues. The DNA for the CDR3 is TGTGCCAGCAGCTTATCGCAGGGAATTAGTAATGCTTTCTTT. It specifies CASSLSQGISNAFF.

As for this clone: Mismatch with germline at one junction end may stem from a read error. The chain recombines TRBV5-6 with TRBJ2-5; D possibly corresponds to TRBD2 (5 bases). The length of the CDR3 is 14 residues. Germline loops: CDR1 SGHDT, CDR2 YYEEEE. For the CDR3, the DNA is TGTGCCAGCAGGTTGGGCGGGTCGGAAGAGACCCAGTACTTC. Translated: CASRLGGSEETQYF.

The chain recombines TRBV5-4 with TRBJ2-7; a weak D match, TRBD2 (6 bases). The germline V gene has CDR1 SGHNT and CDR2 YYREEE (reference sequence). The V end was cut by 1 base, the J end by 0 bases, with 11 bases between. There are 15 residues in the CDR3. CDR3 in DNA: TGTGCCAGCAGCTTGCTTAGCGGATCCTCCTACGAGCAGTACTTC. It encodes CASSLLSGSSYEQYF.

Here the CDR3 reads CASSFLVAGGDLVGELFF. The CDR3 DNA is TGTGCCAGCAGCTTCCTCGTCGCGGGGGGGGATCTGGTCGGGGAGCTGTTTTTT. The rearrangement uses TRBV7-9 and TRBJ2-2; 9 nucleotides agree with TRBD2. Germline loops: CDR1 SEHNR, CDR2 FQNEAQ (reference sequence). The CDR3 runs to 18 residues. V gave up 3 bases and J gave up 7 bases; unmatched junction bases: 15.

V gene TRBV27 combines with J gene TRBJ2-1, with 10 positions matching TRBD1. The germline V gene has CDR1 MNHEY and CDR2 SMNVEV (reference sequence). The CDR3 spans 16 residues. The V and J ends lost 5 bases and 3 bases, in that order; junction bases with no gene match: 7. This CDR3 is CASSPATGGIYNEQFF. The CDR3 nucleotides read TGTGCCAGCAGTCCCGCGACAGGGGGCATCTACAATGAGCAGTTCTTC.

The CDR3 nucleotides are TGTGCCAGTAGTCCCTCGGGGGGGGCATACGGCTACACCTTC. It is translated as CASSPSGGAYGYTF. The V and J genes are TRBV19 and TRBJ1-2; possible D gene TRBD1, 6 bases. The CDR3 is 14 amino acids. The V gene lost 5 bases and the J gene lost 8 bases, with 18 bases spanning the gap. The germline V gene encodes CDR1 LNHDA and CDR2 SQIVND (reference sequence).

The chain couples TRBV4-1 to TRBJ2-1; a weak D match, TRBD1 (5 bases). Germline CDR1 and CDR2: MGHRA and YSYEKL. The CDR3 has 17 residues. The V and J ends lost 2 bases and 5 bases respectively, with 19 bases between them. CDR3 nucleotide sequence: TGCGCCAGCAGCCAAAATTGGGGAAGGGGTTCAGACAATGAGCAGTTCTTC. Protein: CASSQNWGRGSDNEQFF.

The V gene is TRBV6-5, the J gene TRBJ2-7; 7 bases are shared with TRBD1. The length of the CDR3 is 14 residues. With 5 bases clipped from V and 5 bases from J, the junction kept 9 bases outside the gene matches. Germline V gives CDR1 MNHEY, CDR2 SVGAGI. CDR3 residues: CASSPYLQGNEQYF. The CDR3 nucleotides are TGTGCCAGCAGTCCCTATCTACAGGGGAACGAGCAGTACTTC.

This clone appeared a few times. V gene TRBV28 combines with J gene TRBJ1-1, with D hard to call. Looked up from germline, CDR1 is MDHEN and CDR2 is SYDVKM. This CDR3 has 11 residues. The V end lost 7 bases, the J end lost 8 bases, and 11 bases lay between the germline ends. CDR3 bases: TGTGCCAGCATTGGGAGAGGGGAAGCTTTCTTT. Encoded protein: CASIGRGEAFF.

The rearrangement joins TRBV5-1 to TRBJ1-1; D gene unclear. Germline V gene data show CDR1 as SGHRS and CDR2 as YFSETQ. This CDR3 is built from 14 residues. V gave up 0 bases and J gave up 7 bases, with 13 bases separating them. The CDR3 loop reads CASSLGREGNEAFF. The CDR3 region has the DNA TGCGCCAGCAGCTTGGGTCGAGAGGGAAATGAAGCTTTCTTT.

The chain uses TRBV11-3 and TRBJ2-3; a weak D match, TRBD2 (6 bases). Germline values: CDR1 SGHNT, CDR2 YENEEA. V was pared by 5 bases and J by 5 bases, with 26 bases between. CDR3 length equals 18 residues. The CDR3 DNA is TGTGCCAGCAGCCACCCCCGGCAGGGAAGGGGAGGAGGAGATACGCAGTATTTT. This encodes CASSHPRQGRGGGDTQYF.

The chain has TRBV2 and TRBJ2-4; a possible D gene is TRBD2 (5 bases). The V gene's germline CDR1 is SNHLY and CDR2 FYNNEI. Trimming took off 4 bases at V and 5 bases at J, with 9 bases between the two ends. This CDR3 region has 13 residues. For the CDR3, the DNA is TGTGCCAGCAGTGTCGAGAGGGAAAACATTCAGTACTTC. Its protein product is CASSVERENIQYF.

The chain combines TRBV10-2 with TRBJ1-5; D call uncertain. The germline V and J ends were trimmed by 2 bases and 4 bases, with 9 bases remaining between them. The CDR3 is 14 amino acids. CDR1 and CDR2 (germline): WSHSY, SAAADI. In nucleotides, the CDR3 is TGCGCCAGCAGTGAGGTGGCAGAAAATCAGCCCCAGCATTTT. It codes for CASSEVAENQPQHF.

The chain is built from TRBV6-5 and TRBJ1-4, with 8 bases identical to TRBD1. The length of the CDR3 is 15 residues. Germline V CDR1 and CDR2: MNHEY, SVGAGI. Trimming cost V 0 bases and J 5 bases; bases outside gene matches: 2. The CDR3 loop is CASSYSGDRNEKLFF. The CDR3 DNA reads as TGTGCCAGCAGTTACTCAGGGGACAGGAATGAAAAACTGTTTTTT.

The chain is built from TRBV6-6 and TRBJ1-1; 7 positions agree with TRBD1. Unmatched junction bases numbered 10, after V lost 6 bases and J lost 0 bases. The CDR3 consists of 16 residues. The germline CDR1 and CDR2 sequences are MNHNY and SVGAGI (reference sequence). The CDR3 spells CASRTGQQRMNTEAFF. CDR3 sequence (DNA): TGTGCCAGCAGGACGGGACAGCAAAGGATGAACACTGAAGCTTTCTTT.

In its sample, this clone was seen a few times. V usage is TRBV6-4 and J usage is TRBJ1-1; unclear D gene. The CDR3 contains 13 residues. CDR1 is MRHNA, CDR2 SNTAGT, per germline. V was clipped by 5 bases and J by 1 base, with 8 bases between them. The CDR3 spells CASSLTGNTEAFF. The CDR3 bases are TGTGCCAGCAGTCTGACTGGGAACACTGAAGCTTTCTTT.

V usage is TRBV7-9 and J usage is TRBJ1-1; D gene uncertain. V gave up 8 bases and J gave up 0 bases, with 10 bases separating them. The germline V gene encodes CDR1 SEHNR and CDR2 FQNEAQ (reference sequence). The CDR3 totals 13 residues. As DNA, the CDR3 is TGTGCCAGCGGCGGGAGAATGAACACTGAAGCTTTCTTT. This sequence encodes CASGGRMNTEAFF.

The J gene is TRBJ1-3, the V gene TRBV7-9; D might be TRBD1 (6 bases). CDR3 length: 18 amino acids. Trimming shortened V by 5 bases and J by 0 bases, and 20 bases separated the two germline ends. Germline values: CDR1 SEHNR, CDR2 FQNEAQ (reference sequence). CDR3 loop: CASSRERDRPSSGNTIYF. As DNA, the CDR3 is TGTGCCAGCAGCAGAGAGAGAGACAGGCCCAGCTCTGGAAACACCATATATTTT.

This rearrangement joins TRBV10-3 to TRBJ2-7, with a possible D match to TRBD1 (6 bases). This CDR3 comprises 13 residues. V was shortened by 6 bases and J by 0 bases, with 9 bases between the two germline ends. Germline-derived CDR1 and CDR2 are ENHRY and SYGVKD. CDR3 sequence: CAISEQGSYEQYF. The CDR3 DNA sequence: TGTGCCATCAGCGAACAGGGCTCCTACGAGCAGTACTTC.